The sequence of this T cell receptor (beta chain) was determined in a study of blood T cells in healthy people across ages. Study-wide context: About one barcoded beta molecule per two T cells was captured by template switching.

The CDR3 is 16 amino acids. V gave up 3 bases and J gave up 4 bases, with 19 bases separating them. In germline, CDR1 is WSHSY, CDR2 SAAADI. About this clonotype itself: The antigen remains undetermined.

Each donor supplied 8 to 10 milliliters of peripheral blood. Study-wide results and limits: Fewer expanded clones and more diversity marked long-lived versus aged donors.

It was with a sample-barcoded 5' primer and a J-beta primer mix that a second PCR of roughly 7 to 12 cycles was run. Each cDNA was tagged by a template-switch adaptor containing 12 random nucleotides. Each CDR3 protein gets one entry after TCRdb re-called the 5' RACE reads with MiXCR. The sample yields hundreds of thousands of distinct CDR3 sequences, more than 45% seen once. The V call is TRBV10-2, the J call TRBJ2-7, with D perhaps given as TRBD1 or TRBD2 (5 bases each). This clonotype was obtained from a woman over 75 in good health. The sample comprised blood. CDR3 amino acids: CASSETRDPLGYEQYF. In DNA, the CDR3 is TGCGCCAGCAGTGAAACCCGGGACCCATTAGGATACGAGCAGTACTTC.